The 21 T cell receptor beta chains given below trace back to one sample, sequenced in a study of cytomegalovirus exposure and HLA in healthy donors. The primer mix had 60 Vbeta and 13 Jbeta primers. The method was immunoSEQ multiplex PCR; TCRdb's version includes in-frame clones alone and lacks a portion of them. The data show more than 95,000 clones, 76% seen once. Source material: PBMCs. Every receptor here comes from a man between 45 and 60 years old in good health and CMV-seronegative.

This chain connects TRBV27 to TRBJ2-2; 8 bases agree with TRBD2. The CDR3 runs 15 residues. The ends lost 3 bases at V and 6 bases at J; junction bases unmatched: 6. The germline V gene encodes CDR1 MNHEY and CDR2 SMNVEV (reference sequence). In DNA form, the CDR3 reads TGTGCCAGCAGTTTTAGCGGGGCGGACGCCGGGGAGCTGTTTTTT. Encoded protein: CASSFSGADAGELFF.

The chain employs TRBV5-4 and TRBJ1-4; D might be TRBD1 (5 bases). Germline V CDR1 and CDR2: SGHNT, YYREEE (reference sequence). The germline V and J ends were trimmed by 3 bases and 6 bases, with 12 bases remaining between them. The CDR3 spans 14 residues. The CDR3 region is CASSSVQGDEKLFF. The CDR3 DNA reads TGTGCCAGCAGCTCCGTCCAGGGCGATGAAAAACTGTTTTTT.

The chain links TRBV11-2 to TRBJ1-1; 8 nucleotides agree with TRBD1. Germline assignment: CDR1 SGHAT and CDR2 FQNNGV. V was clipped by 6 bases and J by 2 bases; unmatched bases: 11. The CDR3 is 16 amino acids. CDR3 sequence (DNA): TGTGCCAGCAGAATTACGGGACAGGAGGACAACACTGAAGCTTTCTTT. Amino acids: CASRITGQEDNTEAFF.

The rearrangement uses TRBV28 and TRBJ1-2, with a weak D call TRBD1 (6 bases). The CDR3 consists of 13 residues. Trimming cost V 6 bases and J 7 bases, with 15 bases left between them. The germline V gene has CDR1 MDHEN and CDR2 SYDVKM. The CDR3 here is CASRGPGHSGYTF. The CDR3 DNA reads TGTGCCAGCAGAGGCCCGGGACATAGTGGCTACACCTTC.

The chain uses TRBV19 and TRBJ1-2; D not resolved. Germline V gene lookup returns CDR1 LNHDA and CDR2 SQIVND (reference sequence). V was cut by 6 bases and J by 3 bases, with 17 bases left in between. The CDR3 sequence is 15 residues long. The CDR3 loop is CASSPWVGSHYGYTF. CDR3 coding DNA: TGTGCCAGTAGCCCGTGGGTGGGCAGCCACTATGGCTACACCTTC.

The V and J genes are TRBV7-2 and TRBJ1-4, with 9 positions matching TRBD1. The trim removed 2 bases at V and 7 bases at J, leaving 5 bases unmatched. This CDR3 region has 15 residues. The V gene's germline CDR1 is SGHTA and CDR2 FQGNSA. The CDR3 protein is CASSLRQGGAEKLFF. In DNA form, the CDR3 reads TGTGCCAGCAGCTTACGACAGGGGGGAGCTGAAAAACTGTTTTTT.

The V and J genes are TRBV2 and TRBJ1-4, with D perhaps matching TRBD1 (5 bases). In germline, CDR1 is SNHLY, CDR2 FYNNEI. V was clipped by 3 bases and J by 8 bases, with 16 bases between them. This CDR3 spans 15 amino acids. The CDR3 loop reads CASSEGAGRGEKLFF. The CDR3 DNA sequence: TGTGCCAGCAGTGAGGGAGCAGGGCGGGGAGAAAAACTGTTTTTT.

This clone was observed a few times. The genes are TRBV6-1 and TRBJ1-6; TRBD1 might be the D (5 bases). The CDR3 runs 16 residues. Trimming pared 1 base from V and 7 bases from J, leaving 14 bases between. The germline V gene has CDR1 MNHNS and CDR2 SASEGT. The CDR3 region has the DNA TGTGCCAGCAGTGAAGTTAGGGGTAATGGGAATTCACCCCTCCACTTT. Translated: CASSEVRGNGNSPLHF.

V is TRBV30 and J is TRBJ1-5; D perhaps matches TRBD1 (6 bases). V gave up 8 bases and J gave up 2 bases, with 16 bases separating them. This CDR3 is built from 14 residues. CDR1 is GTSNPN, CDR2 SVGIG, per germline (reference sequence). The CDR3 sequence: CALEVGGGNQPQHF. CDR3 DNA sequence: TGTGCCCTGGAAGTAGGGGGGGGCAATCAGCCCCAGCATTTT.

V gene TRBV4-1 combines with J gene TRBJ2-7, with 9 nucleotides matching TRBD2. This CDR3 is built from 15 residues. V lost 0 bases and J lost 3; bases outside the gene matches: 3. Germline-derived CDR1 and CDR2 are MGHRA and YSYEKL. The CDR3 is CASSQELRGGYEQYF. Here the CDR3 DNA reads TGCGCCAGCAGCCAAGAGTTGCGGGGGGGCTACGAGCAGTACTTC.

This clone was seen once. V and J are TRBV5-4 and TRBJ2-7, with TRBD2 matching 8 bases. Germline V CDR1 and CDR2: SGHNT, YYREEE (reference sequence). With 4 bases clipped from V and 3 bases from J, the junction kept 12 bases outside the gene matches. The CDR3 is 16 amino acids. CDR3 sequence (DNA): TGTGCCAGCAGCATGGCCGGGGGGGTCCCAGGCTACGAGCAGTACGTC. It codes for CASSMAGGVPGYEQYV.

This chain uses TRBV5-1 with TRBJ2-2; 7 nucleotides align to TRBD1. Germline V CDR1 and CDR2: SGHRS, YFSETQ. V shed 1 base, J shed 1 base, and the junction held 1 base outside the gene matches. This CDR3 contains 15 residues. CDR3 sequence reads: CASSLTGVNTGELFF. CDR3 sequence (DNA): TGCGCCAGCAGCTTGACAGGGGTGAACACCGGGGAGCTGTTTTTT. The full variable domain, with the rest looked up from reference TRBV5-1 and TRBJ2-2, is KAGVTQTPRYLIKTRGQQVTLSCSPISGHRSVSWYQQTPGQGLQFLFEYFSETQRNKGNFPGRFSGRQFSNSRSEMNVSTLELGDSALYLCASSLTGVNTGELFFGEGSRLTVL.

J is TRBJ2-5 and V is TRBV7-9; D gene ambiguous. The CDR3 extends over 12 amino acids. Trimming removed 3 bases from V and 4 bases from J, with 6 bases in between. CDR1 is SEHNR and CDR2 is FQNEAQ in the germline V gene (reference sequence). The CDR3 coding sequence is TGTGCCAGCAGCTTCTACCCAGAGACCCAGTACTTC. Translating it yields CASSFYPETQYF.

This chain links TRBV6-5 with TRBJ2-3; 7 bases are a match to TRBD1. The CDR3 has 16 amino acids. V was pared by 0 bases and J by 1 base, with 4 bases of the junction left unmatched. Germline assignment: CDR1 MNHEY and CDR2 SVGAGI. The CDR3 bases are TGTGCCAGCAGTTACTCCGGGACAGAAGGCACAGATACGCAGTATTTT. It specifies CASSYSGTEGTDTQYF.

The chain recombines TRBV6-5 with TRBJ1-1; D possibly corresponds to TRBD1 (6 bases). CDR3 length equals 13 residues. In germline, CDR1 is MNHEY, CDR2 SVGAGI. V dropped 8 bases and J dropped 2 bases, with 12 bases sitting between them. The DNA of the CDR3 is TGTGCCAGCTTAGGGGGTGGAAACACTGAAGCTTTCTTT. Translated, it gives CASLGGGNTEAFF.

This chain links TRBV11-1 with TRBJ1-1; D unclear. CDR3 length: 17 amino acids. V was pared by 4 bases and J by 0 bases, with 18 bases between. The germline gives CDR1 SGHAT, CDR2 FQDESV (reference sequence). Written as DNA, the CDR3 is TGTGCCAGCAGCTCCAATCGACCATCCAGGATGAACACTGAAGCTTTCTTT. It is translated as CASSSNRPSRMNTEAFF.

The V gene is TRBV18, the J gene TRBJ1-1; maybe TRBD1 (6 bases). The CDR3 sequence is 14 residues long. Germline V gene sequence: CDR1 KGHSH, CDR2 LQKENI. V dropped 4 bases and J dropped 1 base, with 10 bases sitting between them. DNA for the CDR3: TGTGCCAGCTCACGTCTGGACAGGAACACTGAAGCTTTCTTT. It yields the protein CASSRLDRNTEAFF.

The chain couples TRBV18 to TRBJ2-2; maybe TRBD1 (6 bases). Per the germline V gene, CDR1 is KGHSH and CDR2 is LQKENI. The CDR3 sequence is 15 residues long. With 2 bases removed from V and 2 bases from J, the gap between germline ends came to 9 bases. CDR3 DNA sequence: TGTGCCAGCTCACCAGGGGGCTACAACACCGGGGAGCTGTTTTTT. Residues: CASSPGGYNTGELFF.

The chain recombines TRBV2 with TRBJ2-1, with 14 bases that match TRBD2. Germline trimming cut 6 bases from V and 6 bases from J; bases unmatched to any gene: 7. The CDR3 is made up of 16 amino acids. Germline CDR1 SNHLY, CDR2 FYNNEI. The CDR3 DNA follows: TGTGCCAGCAGACCCCGGACTAGCGGGGGGCCCAATGAGCAGTTCTTC. Its protein is CASRPRTSGGPNEQFF. Full variable domain (rest looked up from reference TRBV2 and TRBJ2-1): EPEVTQTPSHQVTQMGQEVILRCVPISNHLYFYWYRQILGQKVEFLVSFYNNEISEKSEIFDDQFSVERPDGSNFTLKIRSTKLEDSAMYFCASRPRTSGGPNEQFFGPGTRLTVL.

The gene calls are TRBV5-1 and TRBJ2-7, with 7 bases lining up with TRBD2. CDR1 SGHRS and CDR2 YFSETQ come from the germline V gene. Losses at the gene ends were 4 bases for V and 6 bases for J; bases not matched to a gene: 10. The length of the CDR3 is 14 residues. CDR3 bases: TGCGCCAGCAGCCGTCCAGCTACGGGAGGCGAGCAGTACTTC. Amino acid sequence: CASSRPATGGEQYF.

This chain joins TRBV11-3 and TRBJ2-3; 8 nucleotides line up with TRBD2. V was pared by 5 bases and J by 8 bases, with 6 bases of the junction left unmatched. CDR3 length equals 13 residues. The germline V gene encodes CDR1 SGHNT and CDR2 YENEEA. CDR3 DNA sequence: TGTGCCAGCAGCCCTTCGGGGGGGAGTACGCAGTATTTT. Translating gives CASSPSGGSTQYF.